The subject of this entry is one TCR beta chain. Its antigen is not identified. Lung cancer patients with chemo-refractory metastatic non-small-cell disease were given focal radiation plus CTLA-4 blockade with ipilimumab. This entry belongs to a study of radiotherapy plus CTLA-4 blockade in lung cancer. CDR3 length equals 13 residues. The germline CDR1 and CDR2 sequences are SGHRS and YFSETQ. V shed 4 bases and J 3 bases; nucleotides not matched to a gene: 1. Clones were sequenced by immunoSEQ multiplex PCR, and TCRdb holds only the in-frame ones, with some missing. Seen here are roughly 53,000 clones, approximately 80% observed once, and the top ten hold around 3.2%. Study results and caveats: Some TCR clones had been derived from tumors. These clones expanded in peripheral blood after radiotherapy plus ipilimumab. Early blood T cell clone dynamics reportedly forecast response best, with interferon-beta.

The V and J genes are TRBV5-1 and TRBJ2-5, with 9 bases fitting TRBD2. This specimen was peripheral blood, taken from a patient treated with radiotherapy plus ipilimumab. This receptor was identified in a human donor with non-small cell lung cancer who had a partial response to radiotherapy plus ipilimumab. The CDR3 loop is CASSIAGEETQYF. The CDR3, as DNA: TGCGCCAGCAGCATAGCGGGAGAAGAGACCCAGTACTTC. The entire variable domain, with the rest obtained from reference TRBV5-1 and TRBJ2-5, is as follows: KAGVTQTPRYLIKTRGQQVTLSCSPISGHRSVSWYQQTPGQGLQFLFEYFSETQRNKGNFPGRFSGRQFSNSRSEMNVSTLELGDSALYLCASSIAGEETQYFGPGTRLLVL.